This record covers a single T cell receptor beta chain. This entry comes from a study of blood T cell repertoires in COVID-19. For the study at large: PBMCs, B-cell-depleted T cells, or T cells were the source of the cDNA or gDNA that made up the material.

The V gene lost 6 bases and the J gene lost 10 bases, with 9 bases spanning the gap. Germline CDR1 and CDR2: SEHNR and FQNEAQ (reference sequence). This CDR3 comprises 11 residues. How the authors handled the data: Nucleated cell number was recorded as an estimate derived from reference gene primer amplification. The data were produced by immunoSEQ multiplex PCR, yet TCRdb's version contains in-frame clones alone and is incomplete. D and trimming come from the DNA, and the V and J calls and clone size come from that table. The data contain 150,000 to 200,000 clones, 80% to 90% of them singletons. V and J are TRBV7-9 and TRBJ1-4, with D unresolved. Sequences were obtained from peripheral blood. This receptor was taken from a man aged 18 to 29 with active or convalescent COVID-19. For the CDR3, the DNA is TGTGCCAGCAGTCCAGCGGGAAAACTGTTTTTT. Translation gives CASSPAGKLFF.